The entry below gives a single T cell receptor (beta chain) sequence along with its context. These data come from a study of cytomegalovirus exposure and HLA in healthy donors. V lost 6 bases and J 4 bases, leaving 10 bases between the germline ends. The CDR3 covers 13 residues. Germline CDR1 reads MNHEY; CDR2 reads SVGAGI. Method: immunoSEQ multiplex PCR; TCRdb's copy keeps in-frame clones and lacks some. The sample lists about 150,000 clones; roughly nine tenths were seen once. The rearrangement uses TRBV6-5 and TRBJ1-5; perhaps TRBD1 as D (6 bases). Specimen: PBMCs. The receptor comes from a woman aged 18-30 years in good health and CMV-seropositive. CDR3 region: CASSLGANQPQHF. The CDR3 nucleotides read TGTGCCAGCAGCCTGGGGGCGAATCAGCCCCAGCATTTT.